This TCR beta chain was sequenced during a study of blood T cell repertoires in COVID-19. Germline V gene data show CDR1 as SGHTA and CDR2 as FQGTGA. Trimming took 4 bases from V and 2 from J, leaving 6 bases between them. There are 13 residues in the CDR3. In the authors' methods: From reference gene primer amplification, estimates of nucleated cell counts were derived. Only in-frame clones appear in the TCRdb table, and some are missing; sequencing was by immunoSEQ multiplex PCR. That table supplies the V and J calls and clone size; D and trimming were determined from the DNA. This sample carries fewer than 200,000 clones, over 60% of them seen once, and the ten largest clones take roughly 3.5%.

The TCR was taken from a woman older than 75 with acute or convalescent COVID-19. The sequenced sample was peripheral blood. This rearrangement joins TRBV7-3 to TRBJ1-3; D is possibly TRBD1 (6 bases). The DNA of the CDR3 is TGTGCCAGCAGCTCAGGGGCTGGAAACACCATATATTTT. Its translation: CASSSGAGNTIYF.